What follows are 20 T cell receptor beta chains derived from one specimen sequenced in a study of T cell changes during pregnancy in multiple sclerosis. Method: immunoSEQ multiplex PCR; TCRdb's copy keeps in-frame clones and lacks some. This table has about 40,000 clones, roughly nine tenths appearing once. This specimen was CD4+ T cells from peripheral blood mononuclear cells, taken in the third trimester of pregnancy. The source of these receptors is a female donor in good health, enrolled as a control in a pregnancy study.

The chain recombines TRBV25-1 with TRBJ1-3, with D possibly TRBD1 on 5 matching bases. Germline V lookup: CDR1 MGHDK, CDR2 SYGVNS. The CDR3 spans 12 residues. With 8 bases removed from V and 3 bases from J, the gap between germline ends came to 8 bases. The CDR3 DNA sequence: TGTGCCAGCGCAGGGTATGGAAACACCATATATTTT. Its translation: CASAGYGNTIYF.

The rearrangement uses TRBV29-1 and TRBJ2-1; 9 bases are a match to TRBD2. The CDR3 sequence is 14 residues long. Germline V gene lookup returns CDR1 SQVTM and CDR2 ANQGSEA. V shed 3 bases, J shed 7 bases, and the junction held 7 bases outside the gene matches. CDR3 protein: CSVDPAGGRNEQFF. DNA of the CDR3: TGCAGCGTTGATCCGGCGGGGGGGCGGAATGAGCAGTTCTTC.

This rearrangement joins TRBV7-9 to TRBJ2-5; 9 nucleotides agree with TRBD2. The junction had 6 bases not matched to a gene; V was cut back by 2 bases and J by 5 bases. CDR1 is SEHNR and CDR2 is FQNEAQ in the germline V gene (reference sequence). The CDR3 is 15 residues long. The CDR3 sequence: CASSLLAGVLETQYF. The CDR3 DNA sequence: TGTGCCAGCAGCTTATTAGCGGGGGTCCTTGAGACCCAGTACTTC.

The V and J genes are TRBV18 and TRBJ1-5, with TRBD1 identical over 8 bases. Germline loops: CDR1 KGHSH, CDR2 LQKENI. V shed 3 bases and J 6 bases; nucleotides not matched to a gene: 13. The length of the CDR3 is 17 residues. CDR3 bases: TGTGCCAGCTCACCGGTGGCAGTAAACAGGGGGGGTCAGCCCCAGCATTTT. This encodes CASSPVAVNRGGQPQHF.

This chain links TRBV13 with TRBJ2-3; TRBD2 agrees at 10 bases. This CDR3 has 17 residues. V was clipped by 7 bases and J by 4 bases; unmatched bases: 14. CDR1 and CDR2 (germline): PRHDT, FYEKMQ (reference sequence). CDR3 DNA sequence: TGTGCCAGCAACTACTGGGGAGCGGGGGGGAGCGCAGATACGCAGTATTTT. Amino acid sequence: CASNYWGAGGSADTQYF.

The chain links TRBV20-1 to TRBJ2-4; D unresolved. Germline V gives CDR1 DFQATT, CDR2 SNEGSKA (reference sequence). Trimming left V 3 bases short and J 9 bases short, with 6 bases between. CDR3 size: 10 residues. This chain's CDR3 is CSASGPIQYF. The CDR3 DNA reads TGCAGTGCTAGCGGTCCCATTCAGTACTTC.

This chain uses TRBV7-9 with TRBJ1-4; 11 positions match TRBD1. V dropped 5 bases and J dropped 3; count of bases not matched to a gene: 8. Germline CDR1 and CDR2: SEHNR and FQNEAQ (reference sequence). The CDR3 spans 17 residues. CDR3 coding DNA: TGTGCCAGCAGCAGGCGGGACAGGGGGTTTGCTAATGAAAAACTGTTTTTT. This codes for CASSRRDRGFANEKLFF.

The chain carries TRBV15 and TRBJ2-1, with 11 bases identical to TRBD2. The CDR3 spans 13 residues. Germline CDR1 LNHNV, CDR2 YYDKDF (reference sequence). Germline trimming cut 6 bases from V and 9 bases from J; bases unmatched to any gene: 4. CDR3 DNA: TGTGCCACCAGAGGGACTAGCGGTCCTGAGCAGTTCTTC. It encodes CATRGTSGPEQFF.

The rearrangement joins TRBV6-1 to TRBJ2-5; TRBD1 matches 7 bases. J was trimmed by 2 bases and V by 4 bases; bases with no gene match: 7. Germline V gene data show CDR1 as MNHNS and CDR2 as SASEGT. The CDR3 contains 15 residues. Here the CDR3 DNA reads TGTGCCAGCAGTGTATTCAGCAGGGGGCAAGAGACCCAGTACTTC. Translation: CASSVFSRGQETQYF.

This clone came up once. The chain couples TRBV25-1 to TRBJ2-5, with TRBD1 identical over 7 bases. The end of the DNA fits TRBJ2-7 better, so the J call may be wrong. Germline V gene data show CDR1 as MGHDK and CDR2 as SYGVNS. The CDR3 has 13 residues. CDR3 sequence reads: CASSERGRYEQYF. CDR3 nucleotides: TGTGCCAGCAGTGAGAGGGGGCGCTACGAGCAGTACTTC.

CDR3 residues: CASSSPNPGQKNTEAFF. The CDR3 region has the DNA TGCGCCAGCAGCTCACCAAACCCCGGACAGAAGAACACTGAAGCTTTCTTT. The chain employs TRBV5-1 and TRBJ1-1, with TRBD1 as a possible D gene (6 bases). The CDR3 loop spans 17 amino acids. The germline V gene encodes CDR1 SGHRS and CDR2 YFSETQ. Trimming left V 3 bases short and J 1 base short, with 19 bases between. Full variable domain (remainder filled in from reference TRBV5-1 and TRBJ1-1): KAGVTQTPRYLIKTRGQQVTLSCSPISGHRSVSWYQQTPGQGLQFLFEYFSETQRNKGNFPGRFSGRQFSNSRSEMNVSTLELGDSALYLCASSSPNPGQKNTEAFFGQGTRLTVV.

The CDR3 DNA reads TGCGCCAGCAGTGAGTCATTAAGACAGCCTAACTATGGCTACACCTTC. This codes for CASSESLRQPNYGYTF. The J gene is TRBJ1-2, the V gene TRBV10-1; a possible D gene is TRBD1 (5 bases). This CDR3 contains 16 residues. Between the trimmed V and J ends, which lost 0 bases and 0 bases, there was a span of 11 bases. The germline gives CDR1 WNHNN, CDR2 SYGVQD (reference sequence).

The chain joins TRBV18 to TRBJ2-3, with TRBD2 identical over 13 bases. Germline V gene lookup returns CDR1 KGHSH and CDR2 LQKENI. V shed 3 bases and J 1 base; nucleotides not matched to a gene: 4. The CDR3 loop spans 17 amino acids. This chain's CDR3 is CASSPGLAGLRTDTQYF. CDR3 nucleotide sequence: TGTGCCAGCTCACCGGGACTAGCGGGGTTACGCACAGATACGCAGTATTTT.

This chain links TRBV7-2 with TRBJ2-7; 9 bases fit TRBD1. The ends lost 5 bases at V and 8 bases at J; junction bases unmatched: 7. Germline CDR1 SGHTA, CDR2 FQGNSA. The CDR3 has 13 amino acids. DNA of the CDR3: TGTGCCAGCAGCCGAGACAGGGGGGATCAGCAGTACTTC. The encoded protein is CASSRDRGDQQYF.

The J gene is TRBJ2-3, the V gene TRBV30, with 7 bases aligning to TRBD1. Germline loops: CDR1 GTSNPN, CDR2 SVGIG (reference sequence). J was trimmed by 6 bases and V by 5 bases; bases with no gene match: 14. This CDR3 has 15 amino acids. CDR3 sequence: CAWWGEGAKWDTQYF. CDR3 in DNA: TGTGCCTGGTGGGGTGAGGGGGCTAAATGGGATACGCAGTATTTT.

The chain has TRBV7-9 and TRBJ1-2; D unclear. Trimming took off 5 bases at V and 3 bases at J, with 10 bases between the two ends. Germline V gene data show CDR1 as SEHNR and CDR2 as FQNEAQ (reference sequence). CDR3 length equals 13 residues. Here the CDR3 DNA reads TGTGCCAGCAGCCCGGTGTCTTACTATGGCTACACCTTC. It specifies CASSPVSYYGYTF.

V and J are TRBV5-1 and TRBJ1-1; TRBD1 might be the D (5 bases). The CDR3 runs to 12 residues. Deletions cut 7 bases from V and 0 bases from J, with 7 bases between. CDR1 and CDR2 from the germline V gene are SGHRS and YFSETQ. Written as DNA, the CDR3 is TGCGCCAGCGGGGCAATGAACACTGAAGCTTTCTTT. It yields the protein CASGAMNTEAFF.

This chain links TRBV21-1 with TRBJ2-5; TRBD2 is taken as the D call from the table, unchecked against the DNA. TRBV21-1 is deemed a pseudogene. The CDR3 is 16 residues long. DNA for the CDR3: TGTGCCAGCACCAAAAGGACTAGCGGGGACCAAGAGACCCAGTACTTC. The encoded protein is CASTKRTSGDQETQYF.

The chain has TRBV18 and TRBJ2-7; 10 bases are shared with TRBD1. The CDR3 spans 15 residues. V trimming: 6 bases; J trimming: 11 bases; junction bases outside the gene matches: 16. CDR1 is KGHSH and CDR2 is LQKENI in the germline V gene. CDR3 nucleotide sequence: TGTGCCAGCTCCCGGGGAATGGACAGGGGGGCCGGTGAGTACTTC. It encodes CASSRGMDRGAGEYF.

The chain combines TRBV4-2 with TRBJ2-2; TRBD1 agrees at 12 bases. After removal of 4 bases from V and 4 bases from J, the junction contained 10 bases not matched to a gene. The CDR3 is made up of 18 amino acids. Looked up from germline, CDR1 is LGHNA and CDR2 is YNFKEQ. The DNA for the CDR3 is TGTGCCAGCAGCCGGTCCTGGAGGGACAGGGGGCGCACCGGGGAGCTGTTTTTT. The encoded protein is CASSRSWRDRGRTGELFF.